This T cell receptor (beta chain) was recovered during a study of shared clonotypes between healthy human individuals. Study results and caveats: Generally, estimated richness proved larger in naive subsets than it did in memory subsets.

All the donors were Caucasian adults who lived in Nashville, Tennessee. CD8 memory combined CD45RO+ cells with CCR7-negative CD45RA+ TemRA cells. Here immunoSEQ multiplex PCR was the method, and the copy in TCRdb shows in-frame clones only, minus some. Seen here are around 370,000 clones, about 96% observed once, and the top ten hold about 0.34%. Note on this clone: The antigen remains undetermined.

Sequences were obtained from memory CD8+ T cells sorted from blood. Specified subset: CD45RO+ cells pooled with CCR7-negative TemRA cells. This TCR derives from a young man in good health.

The CDR3 nucleotides are TGTGCCAGCAGTCGGACTAGCGATAGCCTCAATGAGCAGTTCTTC. Translated, it gives CASSRTSDSLNEQFF. The rearrangement joins TRBV14 to TRBJ2-1; 9 bases fit TRBD2. V lost 6 bases and J lost 6; bases outside the gene matches: 9. This CDR3 region has 15 residues. Germline V gene sequence: CDR1 SGHDN, CDR2 FVKESK.